Presented here are 13 T cell receptor beta chains from one specimen sequenced in a study of CXCR3-negative and CXCR3-positive naive CD8 T cells. With UMI labels, 5' RACE was used to prepare the TRB cDNA libraries. TCRdb re-called the 5' RACE reads and shows each CDR3 protein once, DNA omitted. This specimen shows approximately 53,000 distinct CDR3 sequences; the ten leading clones hold 23%. Material for sequencing was memory CD8+ T cells from blood. All receptors derive from a human donor in good health. Some clones in this sample may be carry-over from other donors' samples.

The chain joins TRBV7-9 to TRBJ2-2; TCRdb's D call of TRBD2 is untestable without DNA. This CDR3 is 15 amino acids long. In germline, CDR1 is SEHNR, CDR2 FQNEAQ (reference sequence). This chain's CDR3 is CASSSSQGGTGELFF.

This chain uses TRBV20-1 with TRBJ1-1. Germline CDR1 DFQATT, CDR2 SNEGSKA (reference sequence). The CDR3 totals 14 residues. The CDR3 sequence is CSARDLVSNTEAFF.

The rearrangement uses TRBV4-2 and TRBJ2-5; TCRdb outputs TRBD2, but without DNA this stays unchecked. CDR1 is LGHNA and CDR2 is YNFKEQ in the germline V gene. The CDR3 covers 14 residues. The CDR3 here is CASSRLAGEETQYF.

The chain couples TRBV4-1 to TRBJ2-7. CDR1 is MGHRA and CDR2 is YSYEKL in the germline V gene. The CDR3 contains 15 residues. The CDR3 loop is CASSQGAEVFYEQYF.

The chain combines TRBV20-1 with TRBJ2-1; checking the TCRdb D call of TRBD2 is not possible without DNA. This CDR3 has 13 residues. Germline CDR1 DFQATT, CDR2 SNEGSKA (reference sequence). CDR3 amino acids: CSFLGLGQNEQFF.

V usage is TRBV7-2 and J usage is TRBJ2-7; the D gene TCRdb calls, TRBD1, cannot be checked with no DNA. Germline CDR1 and CDR2: SGHTA and FQGNSA. The CDR3 has 11 residues. The chain's CDR3 is CASEQGYEQYF. The full variable domain, completed using reference TRBV7-2 and TRBJ2-7, is GAGVSQSPSNKVTEKGKDVELRCDPISGHTALYWYRQSLGQGLEFLIYFQGNSAPDKSGLPSDRFSAERTGGSVSTLTIQRTQQEDSAVYLCASEQGYEQYFGPGTRLTVT.

The chain employs TRBV5-1 and TRBJ2-7; TCRdb reports TRBD1, a call that lacks DNA to check it against. The CDR3 is 16 amino acids. CDR1 is SGHRS, CDR2 YFSETQ, per germline. CDR3 loop: CASSPFGGGKTYEQYF.

The rearrangement uses TRBV7-9 and TRBJ2-7. This CDR3 is built from 12 residues. The germline V gene encodes CDR1 SEHNR and CDR2 FQNEAQ (reference sequence). This CDR3 is CASSLSSYEQYF.

The chain recombines TRBV7-9 with TRBJ1-1; TCRdb's assignment of TRBD1 cannot be checked, as there is no DNA. Germline V gene lookup returns CDR1 SEHNR and CDR2 FQNEAQ (reference sequence). The CDR3 sequence is 14 residues long. This chain's CDR3 is CASSFVTGRTEAFF. Looking up the rest from reference TRBV7-9 and TRBJ1-1 gives the full variable domain: DTGVSQNPRHKITKRGQNVTFRCDPISEHNRLYWYRQTLGQGPEFLTYFQNEAQLEKSRLLSDRFSAERPKGSFSTLEIQRTEQGDSAMYLCASSFVTGRTEAFFGQGTRLTVV.

The V call is TRBV4-3, the J call TRBJ2-7; TCRdb proposes TRBD1, but this gene call is untestable without DNA. This CDR3 comprises 16 residues. The V gene's germline CDR1 is LGHNA and CDR2 YSLEER. The CDR3 loop is CASSQDQGTPSYEQYF.

V gene TRBV12-5 combines with J gene TRBJ1-2; lacking DNA, the TRBD1 call made by TCRdb goes unchecked. This CDR3 is built from 15 residues. The germline V gene encodes CDR1 LGHNT and CDR2 FRNRAP. CDR3 residues: CASGSWTGWADGYTF. Supplemented by reference TRBV12-5 and TRBJ1-2, the full variable domain reads DARVTQTPRHKVTEMGQEVTMRCQPILGHNTVFWYRQTMMQGLELLAYFRNRAPLDDSGMPKDRFSAEMPDATLATLKIQPSEPRDSAVYFCASGSWTGWADGYTFGSGTRLTVV.

The rearrangement joins TRBV12-3 or TRBV12-4 to TRBJ2-7; TCRdb's D call, TRBD1, is unchecked because there is no DNA. This CDR3 comprises 14 residues. CDR3 sequence reads: CASSSRDPPYEQYF.

V usage is TRBV5-6 and J usage is TRBJ2-7; TCRdb selects TRBD1, and the lack of DNA leaves this call unchecked. CDR1 SGHDT and CDR2 YYEEEE come from the germline V gene. The CDR3 consists of 14 residues. CDR3: CASSYGQSTYEQYF.